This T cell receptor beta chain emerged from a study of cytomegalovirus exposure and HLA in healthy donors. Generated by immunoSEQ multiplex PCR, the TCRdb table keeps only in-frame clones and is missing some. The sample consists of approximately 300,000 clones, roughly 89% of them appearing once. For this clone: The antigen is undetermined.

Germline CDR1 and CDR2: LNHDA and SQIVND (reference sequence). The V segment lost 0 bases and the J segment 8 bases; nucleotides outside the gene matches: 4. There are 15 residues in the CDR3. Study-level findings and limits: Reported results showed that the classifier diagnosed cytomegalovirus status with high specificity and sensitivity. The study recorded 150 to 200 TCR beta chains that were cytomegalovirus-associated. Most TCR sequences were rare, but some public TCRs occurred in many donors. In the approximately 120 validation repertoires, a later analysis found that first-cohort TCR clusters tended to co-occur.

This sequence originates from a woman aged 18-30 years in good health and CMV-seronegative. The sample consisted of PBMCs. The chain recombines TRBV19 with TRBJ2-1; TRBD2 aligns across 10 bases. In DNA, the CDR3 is TGTGCCAGTAGTATAGATTCTAGCGGGAGCGATGAGCAGTTCTTC. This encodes CASSIDSSGSDEQFF.